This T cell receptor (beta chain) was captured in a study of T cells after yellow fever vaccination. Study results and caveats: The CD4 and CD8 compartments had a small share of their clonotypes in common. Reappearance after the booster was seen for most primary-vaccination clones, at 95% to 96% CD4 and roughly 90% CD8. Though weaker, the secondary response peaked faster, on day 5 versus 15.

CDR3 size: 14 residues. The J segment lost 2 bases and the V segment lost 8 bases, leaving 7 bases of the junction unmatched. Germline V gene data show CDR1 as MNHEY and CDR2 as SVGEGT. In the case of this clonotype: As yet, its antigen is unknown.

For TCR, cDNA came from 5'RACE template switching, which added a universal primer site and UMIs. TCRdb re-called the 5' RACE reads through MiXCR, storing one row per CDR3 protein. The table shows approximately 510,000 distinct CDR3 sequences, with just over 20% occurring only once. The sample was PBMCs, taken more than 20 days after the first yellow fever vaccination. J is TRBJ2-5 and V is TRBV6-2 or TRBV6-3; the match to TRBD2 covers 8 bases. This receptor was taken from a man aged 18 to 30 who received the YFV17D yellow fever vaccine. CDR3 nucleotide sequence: TGTGCCAGCTGCCCGGGGGGGGCGCAAGAGACCCAGTACTTC. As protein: CASCPGGAQETQYF.